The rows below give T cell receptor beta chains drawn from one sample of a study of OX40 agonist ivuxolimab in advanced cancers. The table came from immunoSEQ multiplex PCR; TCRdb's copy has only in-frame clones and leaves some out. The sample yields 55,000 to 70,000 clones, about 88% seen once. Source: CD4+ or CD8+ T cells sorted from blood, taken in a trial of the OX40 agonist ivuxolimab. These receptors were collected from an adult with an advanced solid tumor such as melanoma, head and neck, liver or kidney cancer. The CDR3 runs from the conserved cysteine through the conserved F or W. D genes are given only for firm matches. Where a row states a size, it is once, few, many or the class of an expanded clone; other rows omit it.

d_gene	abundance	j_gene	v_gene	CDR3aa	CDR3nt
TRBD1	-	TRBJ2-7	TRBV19	CASSIGTGVDEQYF	TGTGCCAGTAGTATTGGGACAGGGGTTGACGAGCAGTACTTC
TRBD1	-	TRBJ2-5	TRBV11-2	CASSFRTGKETQYF	TGTGCCAGCAGCTTCCGGACAGGGAAAGAGACCCAGTACTTC
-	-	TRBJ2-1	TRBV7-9	CASSFPRRERNNEQFF	TGTGCCAGCAGCTTTCCCCGGAGGGAGAGGAACAATGAGCAGTTCTTC
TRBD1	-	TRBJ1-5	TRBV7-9	CASSQGDRGSQPQHF	TGTGCCAGCAGCCAAGGGGACAGGGGAAGTCAGCCCCAGCATTTT
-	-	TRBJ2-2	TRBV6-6	CASSYSSEVTGELFF	TGTGCCAGCAGTTACTCGTCGGAGGTGACCGGGGAGCTGTTTTTT
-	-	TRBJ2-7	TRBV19	CASSARRDYEQYF	TGTGCCAGTAGTGCCCGCCGCGACTACGAGCAGTACTTC
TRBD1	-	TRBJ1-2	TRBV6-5	CASSEGQGGYGYTF	TGTGCCAGCAGTGAAGGACAGGGGGGCTATGGCTACACCTTC
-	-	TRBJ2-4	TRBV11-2	CASSPSGDGTAKNIQYF	TGTGCCAGCAGCCCCAGCGGTGACGGGACAGCCAAAAACATTCAGTACTTC
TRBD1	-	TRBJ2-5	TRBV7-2	CASSLDDRGQETQYF	TGTGCCAGCAGCTTGGACGACAGGGGTCAAGAGACCCAGTACTTC
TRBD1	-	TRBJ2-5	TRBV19	CASSPQRGQGETQYF	TGTGCCAGTAGTCCTCAGAGGGGGCAAGGCGAGACCCAGTACTTC
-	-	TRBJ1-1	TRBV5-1	CASSLEEGNTEAFF	TGCGCCAGCAGCTTGGAGGAAGGGAACACTGAAGCTTTCTTT
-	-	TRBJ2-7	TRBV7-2	CASSSLDHGGQYF	TGTGCCAGCAGCTCCTTGGACCACGGCGGGCAGTACTTC
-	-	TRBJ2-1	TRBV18	CASSLQGNEQFF	TGTGCCAGCTCACTACAGGGCAATGAGCAGTTCTTC
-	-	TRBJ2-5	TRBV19	CASSIGRVGLEETQYF	TGTGCCAGTAGTATAGGCCGGGTGGGACTCGAAGAGACCCAGTACTTC
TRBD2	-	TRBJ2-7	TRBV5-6	CASSPWLAETYEQYF	TGTGCCAGCAGCCCGTGGCTAGCGGAGACCTACGAGCAGTACTTC
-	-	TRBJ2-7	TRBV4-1	CASSQGAYTYEQYF	TGCGCCAGCAGCCAAGGGGCATATACTTACGAGCAGTACTTC
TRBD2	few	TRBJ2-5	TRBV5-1	CATATSGTQETQYF	TGCGCCACCGCGACTAGCGGGACGCAAGAGACCCAGTACTTC
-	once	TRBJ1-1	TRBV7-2	CASSLDLRSTEAFF	TGTGCCAGCAGCTTAGATCTGAGAAGCACTGAAGCTTTCTTT
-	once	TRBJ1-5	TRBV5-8	CASSFFVRGNQPQHF	TGTGCCAGCAGCTTTTTTGTCCGTGGAAATCAGCCCCAGCATTTT
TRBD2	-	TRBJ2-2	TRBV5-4	CASSRLADTGELFF	TGTGCCAGCAGCCGACTAGCAGACACCGGGGAGCTGTTTTTT
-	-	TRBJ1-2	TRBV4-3	CASSHLEAAEFFGYTF	TGCGCCAGCAGCCACCTGGAGGCCGCAGAGTTTTTTGGCTACACCTTC
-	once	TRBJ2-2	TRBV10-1	CASSGGGSNTGELFF	TGCGCCAGCAGTGGGGGAGGATCGAACACCGGGGAGCTGTTTTTT
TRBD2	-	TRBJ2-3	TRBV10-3	CAISGVAGGTTDTQYF	TGTGCCATCAGTGGGGTAGCGGGAGGGACCACAGATACGCAGTATTTT
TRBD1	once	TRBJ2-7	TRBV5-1	CASGDSGTGAYEQYF	TGCGCCAGCGGGGATTCCGGGACAGGGGCCTACGAGCAGTACTTC
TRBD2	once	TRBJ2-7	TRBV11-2	CASTAWAGVIYEQYF	TGTGCCAGCACGGCCTGGGCGGGAGTTATCTACGAGCAGTACTTC
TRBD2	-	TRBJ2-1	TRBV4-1	CASSQATSGNEQFF	TGCGCCAGCAGCCAAGCCACTAGCGGGAATGAGCAGTTCTTC
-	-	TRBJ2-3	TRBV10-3	CAISESTRQGGDTQYF	TGTGCCATCAGTGAGTCGACGAGGCAGGGAGGAGATACGCAGTATTTT
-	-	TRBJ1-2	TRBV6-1	CASSPTTGNYGYTF	TGTGCCAGCAGTCCGACGACAGGAAACTATGGCTACACCTTC
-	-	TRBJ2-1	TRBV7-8	CASRFSVGHNEQFF	TGTGCCAGCAGGTTCTCGGTTGGCCACAATGAGCAGTTCTTC
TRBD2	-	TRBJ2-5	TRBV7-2	CASMFSGGDFKETQYF	TGTGCCAGCATGTTTTCGGGAGGAGATTTTAAGGAGACCCAGTACTTC
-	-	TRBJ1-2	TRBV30	CAWSGTGQGGYTF	TGTGCCTGGAGTGGAACGGGGCAGGGTGGCTACACCTTC
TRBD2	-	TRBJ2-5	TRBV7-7	CASSPLAGYQETQYF	TGTGCTAGCAGCCCCCTAGCGGGGTACCAAGAGACCCAGTACTTC
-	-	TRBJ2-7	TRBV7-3	CASSLSGQFNEQYF	TGTGCCAGCAGCTTAAGTGGACAGTTCAACGAGCAGTACTTC
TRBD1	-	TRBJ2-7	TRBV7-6	CAGSLTPGQSSYEQYF	TGTGCCGGCAGCTTAACCCCGGGACAGTCCTCCTACGAGCAGTACTTC
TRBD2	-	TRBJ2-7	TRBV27	CASSLHGSSSGRYEQYF	TGTGCCAGCAGTTTACACGGCTCGTCTAGCGGAAGATACGAGCAGTACTTC
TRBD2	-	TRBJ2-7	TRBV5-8	CASSLGTSFGSYEQYF	TGTGCCAGCAGCTTGGGGACTAGCTTCGGGTCCTACGAGCAGTACTTC
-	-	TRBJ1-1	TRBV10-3	CAIRATGKNTEAFF	TGTGCCATCAGAGCTACAGGGAAGAACACTGAAGCTTTCTTT
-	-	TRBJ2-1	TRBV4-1	CASSPQRTHNEQFF	TGCGCCAGCAGCCCTCAGCGCACCCACAATGAGCAGTTCTTC
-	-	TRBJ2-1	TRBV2	CASSGQGLRRHNEQFF	TGTGCCAGCAGTGGTCAGGGTCTACGTCGGCACAATGAGCAGTTCTTC
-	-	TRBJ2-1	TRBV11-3	CASSLAPPEIDNEQFF	TGTGCCAGCAGCTTGGCCCCCCCTGAAATCGACAATGAGCAGTTCTTC
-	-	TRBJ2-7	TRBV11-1	CASSFRDTPYEQYF	TGTGCCAGCAGCTTCCGGGACACTCCCTACGAGCAGTACTTC
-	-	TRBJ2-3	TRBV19	CASSIVRESDTQYF	TGTGCCAGTAGTATAGTAAGGGAATCAGATACGCAGTATTTT
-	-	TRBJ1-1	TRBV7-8	CASSSLRGQFEAFF	TGTGCCAGCAGCTCACTTCGTGGACAGTTTGAAGCTTTCTTT
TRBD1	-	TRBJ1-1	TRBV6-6	CASIYRGAGNTEAFF	TGTGCCAGCATTTACAGGGGCGCGGGGAACACTGAAGCTTTCTTT
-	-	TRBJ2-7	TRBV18	CASSLGTYEQYF	TGTGCCAGCTCATTAGGGACCTACGAGCAGTACTTC
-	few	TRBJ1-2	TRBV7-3	CASSPSGAGYGYTF	TGTGCCAGCAGCCCCAGTGGCGCAGGCTATGGCTACACCTTC
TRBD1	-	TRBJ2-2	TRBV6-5	CASSPGQGWTGELFF	TGTGCCAGCAGTCCTGGACAGGGGTGGACCGGGGAGCTGTTTTTT
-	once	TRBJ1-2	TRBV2	CASGQQGNGYTF	TGTGCCAGCGGACAACAGGGAAACGGCTACACCTTC
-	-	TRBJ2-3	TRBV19	CASSIEPIGVLTDTQYF	TGTGCCAGTAGTATAGAGCCGATTGGGGTCCTCACAGATACGCAGTATTTT
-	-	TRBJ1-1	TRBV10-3	CAISESKGVGETEAFF	TGTGCCATCAGTGAGTCGAAGGGGGTGGGAGAAACTGAAGCTTTCTTT
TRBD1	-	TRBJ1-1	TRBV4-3	CASSQTGVNTEAFF	TGCGCCAGCAGCCAGACAGGGGTGAACACTGAAGCTTTCTTT
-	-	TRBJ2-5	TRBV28	CASTAPAVWETQYF	TGTGCCAGCACCGCCCCAGCGGTCTGGGAGACCCAGTACTTC